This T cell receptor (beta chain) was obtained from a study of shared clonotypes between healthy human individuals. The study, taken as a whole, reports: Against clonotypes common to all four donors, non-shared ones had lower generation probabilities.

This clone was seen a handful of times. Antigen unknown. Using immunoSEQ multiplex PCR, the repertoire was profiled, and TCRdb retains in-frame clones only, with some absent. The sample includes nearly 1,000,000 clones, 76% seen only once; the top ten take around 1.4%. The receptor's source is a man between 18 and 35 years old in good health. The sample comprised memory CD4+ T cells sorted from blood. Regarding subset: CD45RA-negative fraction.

CDR3 sequence: CASSGFTDRPEKLFF. The DNA for the CDR3 is TGTGCCAGCAGCGGGTTCACAGACAGGCCTGAAAAACTGTTTTTT. This chain connects TRBV5-6 to TRBJ1-4; a weak D match, TRBD1 (6 bases). Trimming removed 4 bases at V and 7 bases at J, with 17 bases between. The CDR3 contains 15 residues. Germline-derived CDR1 and CDR2 are SGHDT and YYEEEE. Using reference TRBV5-6 and TRBJ1-4 for the parts outside the CDR3, the full variable domain is DAGVTQSPTHLIKTRGQQVTLRCSPKSGHDTVSWYQQALGQGPQFIFQYYEEEERQRGNFPDRFSGHQFPNYSSELNVNALLLGDSALYLCASSGFTDRPEKLFFGSGTQLSVL.